Shown below are 5 T cell receptor beta chains from a single sample sequenced in a study of cytomegalovirus exposure and HLA in healthy donors. The PCR was carried out with 60 Vbeta primers and 13 Jbeta primers. The table came from immunoSEQ multiplex PCR; TCRdb's copy has only in-frame clones and leaves some out. The sample consists of fewer than 95,000 clones, 85% of them appearing once. Specimen: PBMCs. These receptors all come from a man aged 35-49 years in good health and CMV-seropositive.

V is TRBV6-5 and J is TRBJ1-6; TRBD1 agrees at 7 bases. This CDR3 spans 15 amino acids. Germline V gene sequence: CDR1 MNHEY, CDR2 SVGAGI. The junction had 10 bases not matched to a gene; V was cut back by 7 bases and J by 7 bases. The CDR3 DNA follows: TGTGCCAGCATCTATGACAGGGTAGGGAATTCACCCCTCCACTTT. Translation: CASIYDRVGNSPLHF.

This clone has just a few counts. This chain connects TRBV23-1 to TRBJ2-1; TRBD1 might be the D (6 bases). TRBV23-1 is sorted into the ORF group, with uncertain function. The CDR3 covers 17 residues. V lost 1 base to trimming and J lost 4 bases, with 17 bases between them. The CDR3 sequence: CASSQFKAQGFYNEQFF. CDR3 in DNA: TGCGCCAGCAGTCAATTCAAAGCACAGGGATTTTACAATGAGCAGTTCTTC.

The chain couples TRBV27 to TRBJ1-1; TRBD1 might be the D (5 bases). The germline V and J ends were trimmed by 5 bases and 1 base, with 20 bases remaining between them. The CDR3 consists of 17 residues. CDR1 and CDR2 (germline): MNHEY, SMNVEV (reference sequence). CDR3 sequence reads: CASSLQGLGWKNTEAFF. CDR3 coding DNA: TGTGCCAGCAGTCTCCAGGGCCTCGGGTGGAAGAACACTGAAGCTTTCTTT.

The chain uses TRBV25-1 and TRBJ1-4; a possible D gene is TRBD1 (5 bases). Trimming removed 3 bases at V and 1 base at J, with 6 bases between. The germline V gene encodes CDR1 MGHDK and CDR2 SYGVNS. This CDR3 is 14 amino acids long. CDR3 residues: CASSDDRTNEKLFF. For the CDR3, the DNA is TGTGCCAGCAGTGACGACAGAACTAATGAAAAACTGTTTTTT.

This clone is a singleton in its sample. V is TRBV5-6 and J is TRBJ2-5; 8 nucleotides align to TRBD1. V gave up 1 base and J gave up 5 bases; unmatched junction bases: 7. CDR3 length equals 15 residues. In germline, CDR1 is SGHDT, CDR2 YYEEEE. DNA for the CDR3: TGTGCCAGCAGCTTGTTGGACAGGGTCATCGAGACCCAGTACTTC. Translated: CASSLLDRVIETQYF.